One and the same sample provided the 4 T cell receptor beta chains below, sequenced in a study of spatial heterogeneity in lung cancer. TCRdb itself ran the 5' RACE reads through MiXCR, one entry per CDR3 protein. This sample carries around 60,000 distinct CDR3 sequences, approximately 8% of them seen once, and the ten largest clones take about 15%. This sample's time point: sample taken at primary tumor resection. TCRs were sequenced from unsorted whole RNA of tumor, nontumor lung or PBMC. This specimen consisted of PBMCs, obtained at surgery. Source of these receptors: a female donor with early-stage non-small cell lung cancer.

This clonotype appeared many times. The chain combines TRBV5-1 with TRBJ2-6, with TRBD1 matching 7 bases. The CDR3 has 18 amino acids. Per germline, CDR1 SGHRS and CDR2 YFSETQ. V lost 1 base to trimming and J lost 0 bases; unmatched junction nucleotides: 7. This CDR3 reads CASSLSGTASSGANVLTF. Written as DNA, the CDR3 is TGCGCCAGCAGCTTGTCCGGGACAGCTAGCTCTGGGGCCAACGTCCTGACTTTC.

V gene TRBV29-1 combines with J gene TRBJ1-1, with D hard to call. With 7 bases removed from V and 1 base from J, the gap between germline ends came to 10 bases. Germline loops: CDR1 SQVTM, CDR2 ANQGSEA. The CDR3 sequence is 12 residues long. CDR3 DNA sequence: TGCAGCGCATCCGGGAGGAACACTGAAGCTTTCTTT. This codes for CSASGRNTEAFF.

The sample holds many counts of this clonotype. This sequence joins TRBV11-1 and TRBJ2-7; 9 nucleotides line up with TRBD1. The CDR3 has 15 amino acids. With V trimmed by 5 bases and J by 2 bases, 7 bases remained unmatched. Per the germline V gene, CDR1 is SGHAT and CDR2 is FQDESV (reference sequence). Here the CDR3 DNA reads TGTGCCAGCAGCCTTGGGACAGGGAGTACCTACGAGCAGTACTTC. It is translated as CASSLGTGSTYEQYF.

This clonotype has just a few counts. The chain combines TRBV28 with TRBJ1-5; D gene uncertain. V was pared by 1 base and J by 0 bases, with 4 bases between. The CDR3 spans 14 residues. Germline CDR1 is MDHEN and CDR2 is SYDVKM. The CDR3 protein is CASSLSYSNQPQHF. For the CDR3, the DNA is TGTGCCAGCAGTTTATCCTATAGCAATCAGCCCCAGCATTTT.